The 15 T cell receptor beta chains below all came from one sample that was sequenced in a study of blood T cell repertoires in COVID-19. Sequencing was performed with immunoSEQ multiplex PCR; in TCRdb, only in-frame clones are kept and a portion is missing. This table holds more than 200,000 clones, around 90% found once. Sequencing used PBMCs or T cells enriched from blood (not recorded which). Receptors originate from a woman aged 45-65 years who had recovered from COVID-19.

This chain connects TRBV23-1 to TRBJ2-7; D ambiguous. TRBV23-1 is placed among ORFs of uncertain function. Deletions cut 0 bases from V and 0 bases from J, with 15 bases between. This CDR3 region has 17 residues. The CDR3 protein is CASSQSRWAESSYEQYF. Written as DNA, the CDR3 is TGCGCCAGCAGTCAATCCCGTTGGGCCGAGAGCTCCTACGAGCAGTACTTC.

The gene calls are TRBV30 and TRBJ2-2; D is unclear. V shed 3 bases and J shed 2 bases, with 10 bases lying between them. Germline V gene lookup returns CDR1 GTSNPN and CDR2 SVGIG (reference sequence). The CDR3 totals 14 residues. The CDR3 bases are TGTGCCTGGAGCCGGAGTGCAAACACCGGGGAGCTGTTTTTT. This encodes CAWSRSANTGELFF.

This chain connects TRBV5-1 to TRBJ1-1; D gene uncertain. The length of the CDR3 is 14 residues. Germline V lookup: CDR1 SGHRS, CDR2 YFSETQ. Trimming removed 0 bases at V and 4 bases at J, with 10 bases between. This CDR3 reads CASSLGRPTTEAFF. CDR3 nucleotide sequence: TGCGCCAGCAGCTTGGGGAGGCCTACCACTGAAGCTTTCTTT.

V is TRBV10-3 and J is TRBJ1-5, with D perhaps matching TRBD1 (6 bases). This CDR3 has 15 residues. CDR1 and CDR2 from the germline V gene are ENHRY and SYGVKD. V lost 10 bases to trimming and J lost 3 bases, with 19 bases between them. The CDR3 sequence: CATAQGQGINQPQHF. DNA for the CDR3: TGTGCCACCGCACAGGGCCAGGGGATCAATCAGCCCCAGCATTTT.

CDR3 bases: TGTGCCAGCAGTCCTACAGGTTACTTTGAAAAACTGTTTTTT. It yields the protein CASSPTGYFEKLFF. The rearrangement uses TRBV28 and TRBJ1-4; D possibly corresponds to TRBD1 (5 bases). Trimming left V 5 bases short and J 7 bases short, with 14 bases between. The germline gives CDR1 MDHEN, CDR2 SYDVKM. The CDR3 extends over 14 amino acids.

The CDR3 sequence is CASSLGGGEQYF. DNA of the CDR3: TGTGCCAGCAGCTTAGGAGGCGGCGAGCAGTACTTC. The chain links TRBV7-9 to TRBJ2-7; D gene ambiguous. The CDR3 has 12 residues. V was pared by 1 base and J by 6 bases, with 7 bases between. The germline V gene has CDR1 SEHNR and CDR2 FQNEAQ (reference sequence).

V gene TRBV28 combines with J gene TRBJ1-4, with D possibly being TRBD1 (6 bases). V was trimmed by 3 bases and J by 7 bases, leaving 15 bases between them. Per the germline V gene, CDR1 is MDHEN and CDR2 is SYDVKM. The CDR3 loop spans 15 amino acids. The CDR3 is CASSFVGRGAEKLFF. DNA of the CDR3: TGTGCCAGCAGTTTTGTTGGCAGGGGTGCTGAAAAACTGTTTTTT.

With respect to this clone: Its ends do not fully match the called genes, so a read error is possible. The chain joins TRBV7-7 to TRBJ2-5; 13 bases align to TRBD2. Per the germline V gene, CDR1 is SSHAT and CDR2 is FNYEAQ (reference sequence). The CDR3 extends over 15 amino acids. CDR3 coding DNA: TGTGCTAGCAGAACGGGACTAGCGGGACCCGAGACCCAGTACTTC. This translates into CASRTGLAGPETQYF.

The count of this clone is one. The chain has TRBV19 and TRBJ1-2, with D tentatively TRBD1 (6 bases). With 6 bases removed from V and 0 bases from J, the gap between germline ends came to 23 bases. The germline V gene encodes CDR1 LNHDA and CDR2 SQIVND (reference sequence). This CDR3 is built from 18 residues. The CDR3 reads CASSLTGQGTFANYGYTF. The CDR3 coding sequence is TGTGCCAGTAGCCTGACGGGACAAGGAACCTTCGCTAACTATGGCTACACCTTC. The whole variable domain, filled in from reference TRBV19 and TRBJ1-2, reads DGGITQSPKYLFRKEGQNVTLSCEQNLNHDAMYWYRQDPGQGLRLIYYSQIVNDFQKGDIAEGYSVSREKKESFPLTVTSAQKNPTAFYLCASSLTGQGTFANYGYTFGSGTRLTVV.

CDR3 bases: TGTGCCACGAAAAACGAGGGAACGAATGAAAAACTGTTTTTT. Translating it yields CATKNEGTNEKLFF. J is TRBJ1-4 and V is TRBV10-3; unclear D gene. V lost 10 bases and J lost 5, with 17 bases in between. The germline V gene has CDR1 ENHRY and CDR2 SYGVKD. The CDR3 is made up of 14 amino acids.

The chain links TRBV4-1 to TRBJ2-1; the match to TRBD2 covers 8 bases. CDR1 and CDR2 from the germline V gene are MGHRA and YSYEKL. V shed 6 bases and J 15 bases; nucleotides not matched to a gene: 16. The CDR3 loop spans 14 amino acids. This CDR3 is CASSSLGEREIPFF. In DNA form, the CDR3 reads TGCGCCAGCAGTTCTCTTGGGGAGCGGGAGATCCCGTTCTTC.

The chain joins TRBV19 to TRBJ1-1; maybe TRBD1 (5 bases). V was trimmed by 2 bases and J by 4 bases, leaving 8 bases between them. This CDR3 comprises 13 residues. In germline, CDR1 is LNHDA, CDR2 SQIVND (reference sequence). The CDR3 DNA reads as TGTGCCAGTAGTATAACAGGTACCACTGAAGCTTTCTTT. It encodes CASSITGTTEAFF.

V gene TRBV5-1 combines with J gene TRBJ1-4, with D unresolved. Trimming stripped 3 bases from V and 0 bases from J, with 9 bases between. There are 15 residues in the CDR3. The germline V gene encodes CDR1 SGHRS and CDR2 YFSETQ. CDR3 coding DNA: TGCGCCAGCAGCTCCTTGCAGACAACTAATGAAAAACTGTTTTTT. This sequence encodes CASSSLQTTNEKLFF.

V gene TRBV28 combines with J gene TRBJ1-6; TRBD1 matches at 8 bases. Germline lookup yields CDR1 MDHEN and CDR2 SYDVKM. The CDR3 runs to 14 residues. The ends lost 5 bases at V and 10 bases at J; junction bases unmatched: 7. The CDR3 DNA sequence: TGTGCCAGCAGTCCACGACAGGGGTACTCACCCCTCCACTTT. Translating gives CASSPRQGYSPLHF.

The chain recombines TRBV21-1 with TRBJ2-1; TRBD2, the table's D call, lacks a check against the DNA. TRBV21-1 counts as a pseudogene. There are 17 residues in the CDR3. The DNA of the CDR3 is TGTGCCAGCAGCGTCCATTCCTCTAGCGGCTCCTACAATGAGCAGTTCTTC. Its protein product is CASSVHSSSGSYNEQFF.